This note documents a single T cell receptor (beta chain) sequence. Its matching antigen is unknown. Clones were read by immunoSEQ multiplex PCR, and TCRdb kept only the in-frame ones, dropping some. The data hold more than 2 million clones, with nearly 97% observed a single time. This specimen comes from a study of shared clonotypes between healthy human individuals. Study as a whole: Each donor contributed plates that comprised three CD4 naive, three CD4 memory, two CD8 naive and one CD8 memory.

Study-level results: With few donors, the genetic and exposure-history diversity represented was limited. The study's rarefaction showed incomplete sorted-subset sequencing despite large depth.

Germline V gene lookup returns CDR1 MNHNY and CDR2 SVGAGI (reference sequence). The CDR3 is made up of 16 amino acids. The ends lost 4 bases at V and 1 base at J; junction bases unmatched: 4. This TCR was recovered from a man younger than 35 in good health. The sequenced material came from naive CD4+ T cells sorted from blood. Documented subset: CD45RA+ positively selected. V gene TRBV6-6 combines with J gene TRBJ2-3, with 11 bases identical to TRBD2. The CDR3 here is CASSFIAGGGTDTQYF. The CDR3 nucleotides are TGTGCCAGCAGTTTTATAGCGGGAGGGGGCACAGATACGCAGTATTTT.